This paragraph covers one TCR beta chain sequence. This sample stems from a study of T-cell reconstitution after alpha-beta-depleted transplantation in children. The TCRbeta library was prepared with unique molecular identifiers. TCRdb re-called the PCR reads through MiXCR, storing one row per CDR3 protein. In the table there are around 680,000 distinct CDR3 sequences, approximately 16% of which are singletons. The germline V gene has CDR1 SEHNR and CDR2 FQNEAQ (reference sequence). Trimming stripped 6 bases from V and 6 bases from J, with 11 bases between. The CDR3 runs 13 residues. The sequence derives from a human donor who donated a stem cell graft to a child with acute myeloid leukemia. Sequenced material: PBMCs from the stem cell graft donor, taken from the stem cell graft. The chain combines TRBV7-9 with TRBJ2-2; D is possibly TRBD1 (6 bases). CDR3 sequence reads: CASRYTGSGELFF. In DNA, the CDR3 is TGTGCCAGCAGGTACACAGGGTCCGGGGAGCTGTTTTTT.